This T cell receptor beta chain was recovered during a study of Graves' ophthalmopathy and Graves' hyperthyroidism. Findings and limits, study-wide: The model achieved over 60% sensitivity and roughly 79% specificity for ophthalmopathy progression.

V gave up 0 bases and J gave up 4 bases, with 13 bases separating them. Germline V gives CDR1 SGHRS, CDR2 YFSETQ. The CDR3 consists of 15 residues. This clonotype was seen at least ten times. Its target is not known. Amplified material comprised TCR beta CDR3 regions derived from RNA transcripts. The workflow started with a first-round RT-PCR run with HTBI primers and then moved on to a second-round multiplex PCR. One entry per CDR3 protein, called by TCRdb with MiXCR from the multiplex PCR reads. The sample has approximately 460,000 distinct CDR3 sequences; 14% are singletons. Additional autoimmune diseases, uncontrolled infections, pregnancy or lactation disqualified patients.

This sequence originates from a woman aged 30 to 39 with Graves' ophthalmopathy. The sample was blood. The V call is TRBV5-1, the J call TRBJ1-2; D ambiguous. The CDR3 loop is CASSLVVEAGYGYTF. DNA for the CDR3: TGCGCCAGCAGCTTGGTAGTTGAGGCCGGCTATGGCTACACCTTC.